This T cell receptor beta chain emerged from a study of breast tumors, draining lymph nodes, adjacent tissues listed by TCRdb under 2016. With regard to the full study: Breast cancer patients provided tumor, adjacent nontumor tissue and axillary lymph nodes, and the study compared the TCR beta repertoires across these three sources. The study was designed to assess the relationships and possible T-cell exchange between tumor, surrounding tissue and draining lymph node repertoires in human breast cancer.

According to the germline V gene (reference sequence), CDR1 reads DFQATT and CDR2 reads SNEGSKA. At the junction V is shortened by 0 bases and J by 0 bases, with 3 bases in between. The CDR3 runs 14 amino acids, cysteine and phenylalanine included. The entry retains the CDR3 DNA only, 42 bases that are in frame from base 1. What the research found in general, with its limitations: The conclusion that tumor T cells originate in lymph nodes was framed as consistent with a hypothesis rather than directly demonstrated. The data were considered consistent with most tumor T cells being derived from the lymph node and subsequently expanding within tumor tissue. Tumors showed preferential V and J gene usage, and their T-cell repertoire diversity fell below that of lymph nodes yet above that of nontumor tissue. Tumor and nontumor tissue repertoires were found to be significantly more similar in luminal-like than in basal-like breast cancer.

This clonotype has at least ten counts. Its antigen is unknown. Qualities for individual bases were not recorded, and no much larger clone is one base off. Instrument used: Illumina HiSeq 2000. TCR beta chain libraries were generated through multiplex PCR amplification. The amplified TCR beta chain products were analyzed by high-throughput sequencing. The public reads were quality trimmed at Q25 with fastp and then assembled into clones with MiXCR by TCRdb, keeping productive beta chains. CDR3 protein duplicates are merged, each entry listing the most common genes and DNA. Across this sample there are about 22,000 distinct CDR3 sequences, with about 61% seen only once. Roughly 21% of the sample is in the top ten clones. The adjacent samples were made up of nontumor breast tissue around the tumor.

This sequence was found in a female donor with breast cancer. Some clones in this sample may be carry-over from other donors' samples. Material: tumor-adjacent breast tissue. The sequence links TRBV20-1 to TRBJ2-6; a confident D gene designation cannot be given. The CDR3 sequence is CSARDGSGANVLTF. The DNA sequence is TGCAGTGCTAGAGACGGCTCTGGGGCCAACGTCCTGACTTTC.